The next 10 T cell receptor beta chains were all read from a single sample in a study of blood T cell repertoires in COVID-19 (dated by TCRdb to the early 2020s). The library was obtained by the immunoSEQ multiplex PCR assay. TCRdb stores this immuneACCESS table with in-frame sequences only. Part of the clones is absent; in the studies checked, under half of the shortfall reflects unresolved V genes, and no reason is known for the rest. This sample comprises approximately 290,000 clones, around nine tenths of them detected only once. Around 0.84% of the sample is taken by the ten largest. Sequencing used peripheral blood. The receptors were sampled from a man aged 25-40 years with acute or convalescent COVID-19.

The chain has TRBV19 and TRBJ1-2, with D possibly TRBD1 on 6 matching bases. The CDR3 has 15 residues. Per germline, CDR1 LNHDA and CDR2 SQIVND (reference sequence). V was shortened by 5 bases and J by 3 bases, with 16 bases between the two germline ends. CDR3 sequence reads: CASSPRQANYYGYTF. Here the CDR3 DNA reads TGTGCCAGTAGTCCCCGACAGGCCAACTACTATGGCTACACCTTC.

The rearrangement uses TRBV27 and TRBJ1-2; D not certain. V lost 2 bases and J 3 bases, leaving 16 bases between the germline ends. The V gene's germline CDR1 is MNHEY and CDR2 SMNVEV (reference sequence). This CDR3 comprises 16 residues. The CDR3 nucleotides are TGTGCCAGCAGTTTAACGGGTCTTTCCGGGGACTATGGCTACACCTTC. The encoded protein is CASSLTGLSGDYGYTF.

The chain employs TRBV2 and TRBJ1-5; D call uncertain. CDR3 length: 14 amino acids. V lost 1 base and J 9 bases, leaving 13 bases between the germline ends. CDR1 and CDR2 from the germline V gene are SNHLY and FYNNEI. CDR3 amino acids: CASSEGKVTTPQHF. Written as DNA, the CDR3 is TGTGCCAGCAGTGAAGGGAAGGTGACAACGCCCCAGCATTTT.

V gene TRBV12-5 combines with J gene TRBJ1-1, with D unclear. Germline CDR1 reads LGHNT; CDR2 reads FRNRAP. The CDR3 is made up of 14 amino acids. Between the trimmed V and J ends, which lost 7 bases and 6 bases, there was a span of 18 bases. The DNA for the CDR3 is TGTGCTAGTGCCTTGAGCCAGGTCGTGTCTGAAGCTTTCTTT. Its protein product is CASALSQVVSEAFF.

This chain uses TRBV19 with TRBJ2-2; the D gene is possibly TRBD2 (7 bases). This CDR3 region has 16 residues. In germline, CDR1 is LNHDA, CDR2 SQIVND (reference sequence). Trimming stripped 9 bases from V and 6 bases from J, with 23 bases between. Written as DNA, the CDR3 is TGTGCCAGAGATCGCCGGCGCCGCGGGGGCGCCGGGGAGCTGTTTTTT. Translation gives CARDRRRRGGAGELFF.

This sequence joins TRBV7-6 and TRBJ2-3; tentative D call: TRBD2 (6 bases). Germline CDR1 SGHVS, CDR2 FNYEAQ. The CDR3 is 16 residues long. V was cut by 5 bases and J by 0 bases, with 15 bases left in between. The CDR3 region is CASSPEGGISTDTQYF. In nucleotides, the CDR3 is TGTGCCAGCAGCCCCGAGGGCGGGATAAGCACAGATACGCAGTATTTT.

CDR3 protein: CASGPSGSYEQYF. The CDR3 coding sequence is TGCGCCAGCGGCCCTAGCGGGTCATACGAGCAGTACTTC. The V gene is TRBV5-1, the J gene TRBJ2-7, with 8 bases matching TRBD2. Trimming at V came to 7 bases and at J to 4 bases, leaving 7 bases not matched to a gene. Germline CDR1 and CDR2: SGHRS and YFSETQ. The CDR3 loop spans 13 amino acids. The full variable domain, completed using reference TRBV5-1 and TRBJ2-7, is KAGVTQTPRYLIKTRGQQVTLSCSPISGHRSVSWYQQTPGQGLQFLFEYFSETQRNKGNFPGRFSGRQFSNSRSEMNVSTLELGDSALYLCASGPSGSYEQYFGPGTRLTVT.

This rearrangement joins TRBV28 to TRBJ1-1; 7 bases match TRBD1. CDR1 and CDR2 (germline): MDHEN, SYDVKM. With 5 bases clipped from V and 0 bases from J, the junction kept 6 bases outside the gene matches. The CDR3 runs 15 residues. CDR3 sequence reads: CASSRTGNMNTEAFF. The CDR3 DNA sequence: TGTGCCAGCAGTCGGACAGGAAACATGAACACTGAAGCTTTCTTT.

The chain uses TRBV6-6 and TRBJ2-3; 7 bases align to TRBD2. The CDR3 extends over 15 amino acids. V lost 6 bases and J lost 1; bases outside the gene matches: 7. The germline gives CDR1 MNHNY, CDR2 SVGAGI (reference sequence). CDR3 loop: CASSYYRGGTDTQYF. The CDR3 bases are TGTGCCAGCAGCTATTACCGGGGGGGCACAGATACGCAGTATTTT.

This clone appeared a single time. J is TRBJ2-1 and V is TRBV24-1; possibly TRBD1 for D (6 bases). The CDR3 is 14 residues long. The V end lost 7 bases, the J end lost 0 bases, and 9 bases lay between the germline ends. In germline, CDR1 is KGHDR, CDR2 SFDVKD. The chain's CDR3 is CATRGTSSYNEQFF. In DNA form, the CDR3 reads TGTGCCACCAGAGGGACAAGCTCCTACAATGAGCAGTTCTTC.